The clone carrying this T cell receptor beta chain was picked up a small number of times. Its target is unknown. These data are taken from a study of brain T cells in children with intractable seizures. Study-wide findings and caveats: HCMV serostatus was not known, and viral specificity came from CDR3 similarity only.

Some clones are missing from TCRdb's copy, which holds only in-frame ones; the method was immunoSEQ multiplex PCR. The sample consists of just under 65,000 clones, approximately 95% of them appearing once. CDR1 SEHNR and CDR2 FQNEAQ come from the germline V gene (reference sequence). This CDR3 has 16 residues. Germline trimming cut 1 base from V and 5 bases from J; bases unmatched to any gene: 9. Only cases whose brain tissue showed the highest T cell transcript signatures were sequenced. The TCR comes from a boy less than two years old with focal cortical dysplasia and intractable seizures. Sequenced material: peripheral blood, taken at surgery. J is TRBJ2-7 and V is TRBV7-9; 9 positions agree with TRBD2. The CDR3 here is CASSLGRAGGNDEQYF. In DNA, the CDR3 is TGTGCCAGCAGCTTAGGACGCGCGGGAGGGAACGACGAGCAGTACTTC.